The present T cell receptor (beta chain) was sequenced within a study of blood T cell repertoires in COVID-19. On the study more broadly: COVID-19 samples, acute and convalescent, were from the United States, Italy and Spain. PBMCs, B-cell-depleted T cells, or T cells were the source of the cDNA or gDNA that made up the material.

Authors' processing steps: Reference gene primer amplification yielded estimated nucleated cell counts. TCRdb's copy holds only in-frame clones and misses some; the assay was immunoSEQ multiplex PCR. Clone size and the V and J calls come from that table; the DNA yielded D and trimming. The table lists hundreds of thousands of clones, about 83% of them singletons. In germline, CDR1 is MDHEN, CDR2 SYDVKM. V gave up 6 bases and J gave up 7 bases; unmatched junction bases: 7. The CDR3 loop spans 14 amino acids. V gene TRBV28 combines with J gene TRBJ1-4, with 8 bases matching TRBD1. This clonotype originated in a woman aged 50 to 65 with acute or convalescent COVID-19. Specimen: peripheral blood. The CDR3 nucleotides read TGTGCCAGCAGGCTTTCAGGGGGCGGTGAAAAACTGTTTTTT. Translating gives CASRLSGGGEKLFF.